This TCR beta chain was retrieved from a study of early T cells in non-severe SARS-CoV-2 infection. Study summary: The input, bulk RNA from unsorted whole blood, was sequenced, and chains were unpaired. Study findings and constraints: VDJdb matching, biased toward anti-spike CD8 responses, missed private and CD4 specificities.

The CDR3 extends over 15 amino acids. The germline CDR1 and CDR2 sequences are DFQATT and SNEGSKA (reference sequence). V was clipped by 6 bases and J by 5 bases, with 17 bases between them. For this clonotype: The target antigen is unknown.

In the library, individual cDNA molecules carried attached unique molecular identifiers. TCRdb ran MiXCR on the 5' RACE reads and lists one entry per CDR3 protein. The sample carries approximately 65,000 distinct CDR3 sequences, 11% recorded once. The gene calls are TRBV20-1 and TRBJ1-6, with D possibly being TRBD1 (5 bases). The receptor comes from an adult who was a healthcare worker with PCR-confirmed SARS-CoV-2 infection or an uninfected control (not recorded which). This material consisted of whole blood, taken at baseline. The CDR3 region has the DNA TGCAGTGCCCTACCGGGACGCAGCCATAATTCACCCCTCCACTTT. Its translation is CSALPGRSHNSPLHF.